This is a list of T cell receptor beta chains from one sample in a study of regulatory T cells in long-lasting Graves disease. TCRdb redid the calling of the multiplex PCR reads with MiXCR, one entry per CDR3 protein. The sample consists of about 240,000 distinct CDR3 sequences, around 20% of them appearing once. Sample: peripheral blood mononuclear cells (PBMCs), taken at new diagnosis, from a patient treated with antithyroid drugs. The receptors come from a female donor with Graves disease. Both conserved end residues are part of each CDR3. D genes are given only for firm matches. Not every row has a clone size; where given, it reads once, few, many or a size class.

TRBJ2-3,14,TRBV2,NA,many,TGTGGGCGAGGCGGGGGCTCTAGCACAGATACGCAGTATTTT,CGRGGGSSTDTQYF
TRBJ1-5,15,TRBV4-1,NA,many,TGCGCCAGCAGCCAAGTCTTCGACCGGGGGCAGCCCCAGCATTTT,CASSQVFDRGQPQHF
TRBJ2-7,13,TRBV12-3/TRBV12-4,NA,many,TGTGCCAGCAGCCGGACGAGTGGGAACGAGCAGTACTTC,CASSRTSGNEQYF
TRBJ2-3,16,TRBV11-3,TRBD2,NA,TGTGCCAGCAGCCCCGGGGTAGCGGGGGGCGCATATACGCAGTATTTT,CASSPGVAGGAYTQYF
TRBJ2-3,17,TRBV4-3,NA,many,TGCGCCAGCAGCCAGGACGGGAGCATATCGGGGACAGATACGCAGTATTTT,CASSQDGSISGTDTQYF
TRBJ2-7,13,TRBV28,NA,many,TGTGCCAGCAGCCCACAGCAAACCTACGAGCAGTACTTC,CASSPQQTYEQYF
TRBJ2-7,15,TRBV2,NA,many,TGTGCCAGCAGTGAATACGCCATAAACCAGCCGGAGCAGTACTTC,CASSEYAINQPEQYF
TRBJ1-2,13,TRBV19,TRBD1,many,TGTGCCAGTAAAACAGGGGGAGTCTATGGCTACACCTTC,CASKTGGVYGYTF
TRBJ2-1,16,TRBV11-3,TRBD2,many,TGTGCCAGCAGCTTAGCGACTAGCGGGGCCTACAATGAGCAGTTCTTC,CASSLATSGAYNEQFF
TRBJ2-7,16,TRBV20-1,TRBD1,NA,TGCAGTGCTAGACCTTCAAATGGGGACAGGGGGCACGAGCAGTACTTC,CSARPSNGDRGHEQYF
TRBJ2-3,16,TRBV7-9,TRBD2,NA,TGTGCCAGCAGCTTCCTTCTGGGGGGGGGGGCAGATACGCAGTATTTT,CASSFLLGGGADTQYF
TRBJ1-5,18,TRBV6-5,NA,many,TGTGCCAGCAGTTATGATGGTATTGGGCCAGCGGATAATCAGCCCCAGCATTTT,CASSYDGIGPADNQPQHF
TRBJ2-5,14,TRBV18,NA,many,TGTGCCAGCTCACCACCGTTACCTGGTGAGACCCAGTACTTC,CASSPPLPGETQYF
TRBJ2-2,17,TRBV20-1,TRBD2,NA,TGCAGTGCTTCGGGACTAGCGGGGAACAAAGGGACCGGGGAGCTGTTTTTT,CSASGLAGNKGTGELFF
TRBJ2-1,16,TRBV6-1,TRBD1,many,TGTGCCAGCAGGCAGAGACAGGGGAACTCCTACAATGAGCAGTTCTTC,CASRQRQGNSYNEQFF
TRBJ2-7,15,TRBV4-2,TRBD1,many,TGTGCCAGCAGCCAAGAAGGACAGGGTGGCTACGAGCAGTACTTC,CASSQEGQGGYEQYF
TRBJ2-5,14,TRBV25-1,NA,few,TGTGCCAGCAGTGAAGGGAACGGGCTCGGGACCCAGTACTTC,CASSEGNGLGTQYF
TRBJ2-1,16,TRBV12-5,TRBD1,many,TGTGCTAGTGCGCGGGGAAGCACAGGGGGCTGGAATGAGCAGTTCTTC,CASARGSTGGWNEQFF
TRBJ2-1,14,TRBV29-1,TRBD2,NA,TGCAGCACCAAAACTAGCGGGCTTAACAATGAGCAGTTCTTC,CSTKTSGLNNEQFF
TRBJ1-1,15,TRBV3-1,TRBD1,many,TGTGCCAGCAGCCGATCGGACAGGCAGAACACTGAAGCTTTCTTT,CASSRSDRQNTEAFF
TRBJ2-3,15,TRBV7-3,TRBD2,many,TGTGCCAGCAGCTACGGGGGGAGTGGTACAGATACGCAGTATTTT,CASSYGGSGTDTQYF
TRBJ2-2,15,TRBV18,TRBD1,NA,TGTGCCAGCTCACCAGGACAGGGGTACACCGGGGAGCTGTTTTTT,CASSPGQGYTGELFF
TRBJ1-2,12,TRBV6-1,NA,many,TGTGCCAGCAGTGCGGAGGGGGGTGGCTACACCTTC,CASSAEGGGYTF
TRBJ2-5,14,TRBV20-1,TRBD2,many,TGCAGTGCAATCTCAACTAGCGACAAAGAGACCCAGTACTTC,CSAISTSDKETQYF
TRBJ1-1,17,TRBV5-1,TRBD1,many,TGCGCCAGCAGCTTGGTATCAGGGGGCGGTGGGAACACTGAAGCTTTCTTT,CASSLVSGGGGNTEAFF
TRBJ1-4,14,TRBV15,NA,few,TGTGCCACCAGCAGAGTCGGGCGTGGTGAAAAACTGTTTTTT,CATSRVGRGEKLFF
TRBJ2-1,15,TRBV5-1,TRBD1,many,TGCGCCAGCAGCCGGACAGGGGGCGACTACAATGAGCAGTTCTTC,CASSRTGGDYNEQFF
TRBJ1-2,13,TRBV18,NA,many,TGTGCCAGCTCACCGGTGGGAGCGGAAGGCTACACCTTC,CASSPVGAEGYTF
TRBJ2-1,20,TRBV25-1,TRBD2,NA,TGTGCCAGCAGTGAATGGAGGGCGGGAGAGGCTCGTCGGTTCTACAATGAGCAGTTCTTC,CASSEWRAGEARRFYNEQFF
TRBJ2-4,15,TRBV4-2,NA,few,TGTGCCAGCAGCCAAGATCGAGACGCCACTAACATTCAGTACTTC,CASSQDRDATNIQYF
TRBJ2-7,16,TRBV5-1,TRBD2,NA,TGCGCCAGCAGCGAGAGACTAGCGGGAGGTGGAAACGAGCAGTACTTC,CASSERLAGGGNEQYF
TRBJ2-5,16,TRBV20-1,TRBD1,many,TGCAGTGCTATACCCCAGCGACAGGGAATGGCAGAGACCCAGTACTTC,CSAIPQRQGMAETQYF
TRBJ2-3,11,TRBV2,NA,many,TGTGCCAGCAGGGCAACAGATACGCAGTATTTT,CASRATDTQYF
TRBJ1-4,12,TRBV2,TRBD1,NA,TGTGCCAGCAGGGGACAGGGGGCAAAACTGTTTTTT,CASRGQGAKLFF
TRBJ2-5,13,TRBV7-2,NA,many,TGTGCCAGCAGCTTAGATCGTGGGGAGACCCAGTACTTC,CASSLDRGETQYF
TRBJ2-2,16,TRBV3-1,TRBD2,many,TGTGCCAGCAGCCAAATCGGACTAGCGAATACCGGGGAGCTGTTTTTT,CASSQIGLANTGELFF
TRBJ2-3,13,TRBV6-1,NA,NA,TGTGCCAGCAGTGACCCAGGGGTAGATACGCAGTATTTT,CASSDPGVDTQYF
TRBJ2-1,13,TRBV12-3/TRBV12-4,NA,many,TGTGCCAGCACAAGGGAGGCGGCCTATGAGCAGTTCTTC,CASTREAAYEQFF
TRBJ1-6,14,TRBV28,NA,NA,TGTGCCAGCAGTTTAGATAGTTATAATTCACCCCTCCACTTT,CASSLDSYNSPLHF
TRBJ1-1,16,TRBV6-2/TRBV6-3,NA,many,TGTGCCAGCAGTTCCAGGGCCAAGACGGTTTTGGGGCCTGCTTTCTTT,CASSSRAKTVLGPAFF